One sample yielded the 7 T cell receptor beta chains listed below, sequenced in a study of control samples from healthy donors and cancer patients. The repertoire was sequenced with immunoSEQ multiplex PCR; TCRdb's copy has only in-frame clones and lacks some. The profile shows 150,000 to 200,000 clones, 91% of them singletons. Sequenced material: blood. The source is a woman in her twenties or thirties in good health.

The rearrangement joins TRBV12-5 to TRBJ1-1; 9 nucleotides match TRBD1. Germline assignment: CDR1 LGHNT and CDR2 FRNRAP. Unmatched junction bases numbered 5, after V lost 0 bases and J lost 0 bases. The CDR3 covers 17 residues. The CDR3 sequence: CASGLVLGQGVNTEAFF. The CDR3 DNA follows: TGTGCTAGTGGTTTGGTACTGGGACAGGGAGTGAACACTGAAGCTTTCTTT.

This clone was seen only a few times. The chain carries TRBV5-1 and TRBJ1-4, with 10 nucleotides matching TRBD1. Germline lookup yields CDR1 SGHRS and CDR2 YFSETQ. With V trimmed by 0 bases and J by 7 bases, 3 bases remained unmatched. The CDR3 is 15 amino acids. This CDR3 is CASSLVGDRGEKLFF. In DNA, the CDR3 is TGCGCCAGCAGCTTGGTGGGGGACAGGGGTGAAAAACTGTTTTTT.

The chain couples TRBV6-5 to TRBJ1-2; D gene unclear. The germline V gene encodes CDR1 MNHEY and CDR2 SVGAGI. Between the trimmed V and J ends, which lost 4 bases and 2 bases, there was a span of 8 bases. The CDR3 covers 13 residues. The CDR3 loop reads CASSWTRNYGYTF. The DNA of the CDR3 is TGTGCCAGCAGTTGGACGAGGAACTATGGCTACACCTTC.

The rearrangement links TRBV27 to TRBJ1-1, with 10 bases matching TRBD1. Losses at the gene ends were 5 bases for V and 5 bases for J; bases not matched to a gene: 8. The germline CDR1 and CDR2 sequences are MNHEY and SMNVEV (reference sequence). The CDR3 has 15 residues. The chain's CDR3 is CASSPRTGGRTEAFF. CDR3 coding DNA: TGTGCCAGCAGTCCACGGACAGGGGGTAGGACTGAAGCTTTCTTT.

The CDR3 loop reads CASRNPGTTNEKLFF. The CDR3 region has the DNA TGCGCCAGCAGAAACCCCGGGACAACTAATGAAAAACTGTTTTTT. The V and J genes are TRBV5-1 and TRBJ1-4, with D unresolved. V gave up 5 bases and J gave up 0 bases, with 11 bases separating them. The CDR3 loop spans 15 amino acids. CDR1 is SGHRS and CDR2 is YFSETQ in the germline V gene.

V usage is TRBV9 and J usage is TRBJ1-2; tentative D call: TRBD1 (5 bases). The V and J ends lost 0 bases and 3 bases respectively, with 12 bases between them. The CDR3 totals 15 residues. Germline values: CDR1 SGDLS, CDR2 YYNGEE. CDR3 loop: CASSVGSLGDYGYTF. DNA for the CDR3: TGTGCCAGCAGCGTAGGGAGTTTAGGGGACTATGGCTACACCTTC.

This chain connects TRBV7-2 to TRBJ2-1; D is ambiguous. Germline loops: CDR1 SGHTA, CDR2 FQGNSA. Trimming stripped 2 bases from V and 6 bases from J, with 8 bases between. The CDR3 is made up of 13 amino acids. CDR3 amino acids: CASSLIGINEQFF. DNA for the CDR3: TGTGCCAGCAGCTTAATAGGGATCAATGAGCAGTTCTTC.